The 10 T cell receptor beta chains in this list originate from one sample, sequenced in a study of regulatory T cells in long-lasting Graves disease. Time point given: persistent/refractory GD, antithyroid drugs over 5 years with positive TRAb. From PBMCs, RNA was extracted and then used to make the TCR library. Building of the TCR beta libraries involved iRepertoire HTBI primers and Arm-PCR of CDR3 regions. TCRdb reprocessed the multiplex PCR reads via MiXCR and lists one record per CDR3 protein. The sample carries approximately 290,000 distinct CDR3 sequences, 20% to 25% recorded once. Sequencing was performed on peripheral blood mononuclear cells (PBMCs), taken when the disease was refractory, from a patient treated with antithyroid drugs. The origin of the receptors is a female donor with Graves disease.

The rearrangement links TRBV27 to TRBJ1-4; D not certain. V lost 8 bases, J lost 1 base, and 8 bases lay in between. The CDR3 spans 13 residues. Germline lookup yields CDR1 MNHEY and CDR2 SMNVEV (reference sequence). This CDR3 is CASRRRTNEKLFF. The CDR3 DNA reads as TGTGCCAGCCGGAGACGAACTAATGAAAAACTGTTTTTT. Variable domain in full (rest from reference TRBV27 and TRBJ1-4): EAQVTQNPRYLITVTGKKLTVTCSQNMNHEYMSWYRQDPGLGLRQIYYSMNVEVTDKGDVPEGYKVSRKEKRNFPLILESPSPNQTSLYFCASRRRTNEKLFFGSGTQLSVL.

This clonotype has more than one count but fewer than ten. The J gene is TRBJ2-1, the V gene TRBV12-3 or TRBV12-4, with D perhaps given as TRBD1 or TRBD2 (6 bases each). With 6 bases removed from V and 1 base from J, the gap between germline ends came to 16 bases. This CDR3 comprises 16 residues. The CDR3 sequence: CASRGAGSASYNEQFF. CDR3 nucleotide sequence: TGTGCCAGCAGGGGGGCCGGGAGTGCATCCTACAATGAGCAGTTCTTC.

Regarding this clonotype: One base separates it from a far larger clone, so it is likely a read error. The rearrangement uses TRBV9 and TRBJ1-6; D remains ambiguous. V lost 5 bases and J 6 bases, leaving 12 bases between the germline ends. This CDR3 region has 14 residues. Germline loops: CDR1 SGDLS, CDR2 YYNGEE. For the CDR3, the DNA is TGTGCCAGCAGTTGGGAACCTCTTAATTCACCCCTCCACTTT. Amino acid sequence: CASSWEPLNSPLHF. Together with reference TRBV9 and TRBJ1-6, the CDR3 gives the full variable domain: DSGVTQTPKHLITATGQRVTLRCSPRSGDLSVYWYQQSLDQGLQFLIQYYNGEERAKGNILERFSAQQFPDLHSELNLSSLELGDSALYFCASSWEPLNSPLHFGNGTRLTVT.

V gene TRBV2 combines with J gene TRBJ2-5; weak D call: TRBD1 (6 bases). The V end lost 7 bases, the J end lost 5 bases, and 11 bases lay between the germline ends. Germline CDR1 and CDR2: SNHLY and FYNNEI. CDR3 length: 12 amino acids. The CDR3 is CASNTGLETQYF. CDR3 nucleotide sequence: TGTGCCAGCAACACAGGGTTGGAGACCCAGTACTTC.

This clonotype turned up a few times. The V call is TRBV27, the J call TRBJ2-5, with D perhaps matching TRBD1 or TRBD2 (5 bases each). The length of the CDR3 is 15 residues. Germline V gene data show CDR1 as MNHEY and CDR2 as SMNVEV (reference sequence). Trimming stripped 5 bases from V and 2 bases from J, with 15 bases between. The CDR3 DNA reads as TGTGCCAGCAGTACAGGACTCAAAATTCAAGAGACCCAGTACTTC. Translation gives CASSTGLKIQETQYF.

This clonotype was found many times. V gene TRBV13 combines with J gene TRBJ1-4; no definite D call. CDR1 is PRHDT, CDR2 FYEKMQ, per germline (reference sequence). The CDR3 is made up of 18 amino acids. Trimming took 4 bases from V and 0 from J, leaving 18 bases between them. The CDR3 nucleotides read TGTGCCAGCAGCTCCAACACGCGGCCCCTTGCAACTAATGAAAAACTGTTTTTT. Protein product: CASSSNTRPLATNEKLFF.

This clonotype was found a few times. The chain uses TRBV6-2 or TRBV6-3 and TRBJ2-7; unclear D gene. Germline CDR1 reads MNHEY; CDR2 reads SVGEGT. The germline V and J ends were trimmed by 4 bases and 6 bases, with 10 bases remaining between them. This CDR3 region has 12 residues. The CDR3 loop is CASSFSTGEQYF. CDR3 bases: TGTGCCAGCAGTTTCTCCACTGGCGAGCAGTACTTC.

The J gene is TRBJ1-2, the V gene TRBV28; D may be TRBD1 (6 bases). There are 13 residues in the CDR3. The V end lost 5 bases, the J end lost 6 bases, and 13 bases lay between the germline ends. Germline V gene data show CDR1 as MDHEN and CDR2 as SYDVKM. The CDR3: CASSTGQNHGYTF. In nucleotides, the CDR3 is TGTGCCAGCAGTACAGGGCAGAACCATGGCTACACCTTC.

The V gene is TRBV20-1, the J gene TRBJ2-5; the match to TRBD2 covers 12 bases. The DNA matches TRBJ2-7 better at its end, which makes the J call doubtful. The CDR3 sequence is 17 residues long. The germline CDR1 and CDR2 sequences are DFQATT and SNEGSKA (reference sequence). The CDR3 reads CSAREASGRADSYEQYF. In nucleotides, the CDR3 is TGCAGTGCTAGAGAAGCTAGCGGGAGGGCCGATTCCTACGAGCAGTACTTC.

CDR3 protein: CASSWTRDISYEQYF. CDR3 in DNA: TGCGCCAGCAGCTGGACCCGGGACATCTCCTACGAGCAGTACTTC. The V call is TRBV5-1, the J call TRBJ2-7; D may be TRBD1 (6 bases). Trimming pared 3 bases from V and 0 bases from J, leaving 13 bases between. In germline, CDR1 is SGHRS, CDR2 YFSETQ. The CDR3 has 15 amino acids.